This T cell receptor beta chain was profiled in a study of chemoradiotherapy in HPV16-positive cancers. The protocol was immunoSEQ multiplex PCR, while the TCRdb copy is restricted to in-frame clones and leaves out a portion. Seen here are some 9,600 clones, 86% observed once, and the top ten hold under 3%. About this clone: What it recognizes is unknown.

Study-wide results and caveats: During treatment, candidate HPV-specific clones and E7-related motifs expanded in tumor.

Germline lookup yields CDR1 SQVTM and CDR2 ANQGSEA. CDR3 length: 13 residues. V lost 4 bases and J 1 base, leaving 10 bases between the germline ends. The chain uses TRBV29-1 and TRBJ1-1, with unresolved D. The TCR originated in a human donor with HPV-associated anogenital cancer. The specimen comprised blood, sampled from a patient who underwent chemoradiotherapy. The CDR3 nucleotides are TGCAGCGTTGTAATATATGAGAACACTGAAGCTTTCTTT. Its protein product is CSVVIYENTEAFF.